A selection of T cell receptor beta chains follows, all from one sample in a study of regulatory T cells in long-lasting Graves disease. TCRdb re-called the multiplex PCR reads with MiXCR, one entry per CDR3 protein. Counted here are around 430,000 distinct CDR3 sequences, about 20% occurring once; the ten biggest clones make up around 14%. The material was peripheral blood mononuclear cells (PBMCs), obtained when the disease was refractory, from a patient treated with antithyroid drugs. Receptor source: a female donor with Graves disease. Each CDR3 is given with its conserved first and last residue. The D gene is left open where the match is weak. Size tells how often a clone was seen (once, few, many) or the class of an expanded clone, and some rows leave it out.

d_call	v_call	j_call	clone_size	cdr3_aa	cdr3_nt
NA	TRBV10-1	TRBJ2-5	many	CASGGQEAGETQYF	TGCGCCAGCGGGGGGCAAGAAGCTGGAGAGACCCAGTACTTC
TRBD2	TRBV20-1	TRBJ2-2	few	CSASGGAATGELFF	TGCAGTGCTAGCGGGGGGGCCGCGACCGGGGAGCTGTTTTTT
NA	TRBV28	TRBJ2-7	NA	CASSLSIDRPQVQYF	TGTGCCAGCAGTTTATCAATCGACAGGCCCCAGGTTCAGTACTTC
TRBD1	TRBV7-3	TRBJ2-7	NA	CASSLDNRDRGYEQYF	TGTGCCAGCAGCCTAGACAACCGGGACAGGGGCTACGAGCAGTACTTC
NA	TRBV13	TRBJ2-2	many	CASSPTYPTGELFF	TGTGCCAGCAGCCCGACATACCCCACCGGGGAGCTGTTTTTT
NA	TRBV6-1	TRBJ2-7	NA	CASSQASPGLTNYEQYF	TGTGCCAGCAGCCAAGCCTCGCCGGGGCTTACCAATTACGAGCAGTACTTC
NA	TRBV7-2	TRBJ1-6	many	CASSLKSGFDSPLHF	TGTGCCAGCAGCTTAAAGTCTGGATTTGATTCACCCCTCCACTTT
NA	TRBV7-9	TRBJ1-2	few	CASSSSSVRQGYTF	TGTGCCAGCAGCTCCAGTTCGGTCCGGCAGGGCTACACCTTC
NA	TRBV25-1	TRBJ2-5	few	CASTPTGRGETQYF	TGTGCCAGCACACCAACGGGAAGGGGGGAGACCCAGTACTTC
NA	TRBV28	TRBJ2-7	few	CASSRHSAGRPYEQYF	TGTGCCAGCAGCCGACACTCGGCAGGGCGCCCCTACGAGCAGTACTTC
TRBD1	TRBV6-1	TRBJ1-6	many	CASGITGADSPLHF	TGTGCCAGCGGGATAACAGGGGCTGATTCACCCCTCCACTTT
TRBD2	TRBV2	TRBJ2-4	many	CASGLAGGLAKNIQYF	TGTGCCAGCGGCCTAGCGGGGGGTTTAGCCAAAAACATTCAGTACTTC
NA	TRBV11-3	TRBJ1-2	many	CASSPGIESGYTF	TGTGCCAGCAGCCCGGGGATCGAGAGTGGCTACACCTTC
TRBD1	TRBV5-1	TRBJ1-5	few	CASSRTGTAEGQPQHF	TGCGCCAGCAGCAGAACCGGGACAGCGGAAGGTCAGCCCCAGCATTTT
TRBD1	TRBV9	TRBJ2-2	NA	CASSSPRTGAATGELFF	TGTGCCAGCAGCTCGCCCCGGACAGGGGCGGCCACCGGGGAGCTGTTTTTT
NA	TRBV12-5	TRBJ2-7	many	CASGLLHEQYF	TGTGCTAGTGGTCTACTTCACGAGCAGTACTTC
NA	TRBV5-1	TRBJ1-2	once	CASSAEHVGYTF	TGCGCCAGCAGCGCGGAGCATGTCGGCTACACCTTC
TRBD2	TRBV11-2	TRBJ2-3	NA	CASSLGLAGVADTQYF	TGTGCCAGCAGCTTAGGGCTAGCGGGAGTTGCAGATACGCAGTATTTT
NA	TRBV2	TRBJ2-3	NA	CASSEARGTDTQYF	TGTGCCAGCAGTGAGGCCAGAGGGACAGATACGCAGTATTTT
NA	TRBV3-1	TRBJ2-2	NA	CASRGGRVATGELFF	TGTGCCAGCAGAGGGGGACGGGTTGCCACCGGGGAGCTGTTTTTT
TRBD1	TRBV19	TRBJ1-5	NA	CASSPRDRYELSNQPQHF	TGTGCCAGTAGTCCAAGGGACAGGTACGAGCTGAGCAATCAGCCCCAGCATTTT